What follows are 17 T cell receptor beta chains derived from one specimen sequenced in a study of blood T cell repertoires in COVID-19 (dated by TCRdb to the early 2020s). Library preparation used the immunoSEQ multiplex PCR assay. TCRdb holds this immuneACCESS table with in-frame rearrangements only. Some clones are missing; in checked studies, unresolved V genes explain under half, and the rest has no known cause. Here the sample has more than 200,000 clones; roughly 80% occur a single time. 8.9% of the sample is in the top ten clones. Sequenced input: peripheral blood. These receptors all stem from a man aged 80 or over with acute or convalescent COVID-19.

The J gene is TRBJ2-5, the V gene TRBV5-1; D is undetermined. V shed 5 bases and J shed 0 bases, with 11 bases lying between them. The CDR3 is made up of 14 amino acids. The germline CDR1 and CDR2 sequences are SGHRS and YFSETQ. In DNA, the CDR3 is TGCGCCAGCAGACAGACCGCAAACCAAGAGACCCAGTACTTC. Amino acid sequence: CASRQTANQETQYF.

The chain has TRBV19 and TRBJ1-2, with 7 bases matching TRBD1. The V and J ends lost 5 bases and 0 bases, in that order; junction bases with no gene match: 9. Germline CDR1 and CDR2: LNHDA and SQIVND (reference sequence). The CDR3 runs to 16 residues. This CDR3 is CASSSGQASANYGYTF. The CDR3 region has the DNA TGTGCCAGTAGTTCCGGACAGGCGTCAGCTAACTATGGCTACACCTTC.

The CDR3 coding sequence is TGTGCCAGTAGTATGGATAGCGGGAGGGGCACCGGGGAGCTGTTTTTT. Amino acids: CASSMDSGRGTGELFF. The chain links TRBV19 to TRBJ2-2; 11 bases align to TRBD2. The junction had 4 bases not matched to a gene; V was cut back by 3 bases and J by 4 bases. This CDR3 region has 16 residues. The germline V gene encodes CDR1 LNHDA and CDR2 SQIVND (reference sequence).

This chain's CDR3 is CASSFNRGPTYNEQFF. The CDR3 region has the DNA TGTGCCAGCAGCTTTAACAGGGGCCCCACCTACAATGAGCAGTTCTTC. This sequence joins TRBV11-2 and TRBJ2-1, with 7 bases lining up with TRBD1. Germline V gene lookup returns CDR1 SGHAT and CDR2 FQNNGV. V shed 3 bases and J 2 bases; nucleotides not matched to a gene: 7. This CDR3 region has 16 residues.

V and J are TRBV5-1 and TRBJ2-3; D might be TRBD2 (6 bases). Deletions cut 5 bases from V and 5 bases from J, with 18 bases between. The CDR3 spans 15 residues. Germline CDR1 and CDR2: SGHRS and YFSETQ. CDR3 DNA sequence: TGCGCCAGCAGAGATGGGACTCCAGCTGTAGATACGCAGTATTTT. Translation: CASRDGTPAVDTQYF.

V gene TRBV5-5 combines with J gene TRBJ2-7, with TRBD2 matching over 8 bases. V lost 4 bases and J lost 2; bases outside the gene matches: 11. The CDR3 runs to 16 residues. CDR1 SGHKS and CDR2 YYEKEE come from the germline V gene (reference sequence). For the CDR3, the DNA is TGTGCCAGCAGCCCCCGGAGTGAAGCGGGAGCCTACGAGCAGTACTTC. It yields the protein CASSPRSEAGAYEQYF.

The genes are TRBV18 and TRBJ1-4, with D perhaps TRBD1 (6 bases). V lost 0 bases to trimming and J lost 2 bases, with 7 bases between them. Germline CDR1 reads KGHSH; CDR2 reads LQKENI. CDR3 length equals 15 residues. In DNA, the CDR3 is TGTGCCAGCTCACCACCGGGGGCGACTAATGAAAAACTGTTTTTT. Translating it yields CASSPPGATNEKLFF.

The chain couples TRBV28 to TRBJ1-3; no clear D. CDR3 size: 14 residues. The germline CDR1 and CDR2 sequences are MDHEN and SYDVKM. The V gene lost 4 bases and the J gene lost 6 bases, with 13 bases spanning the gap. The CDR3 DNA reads TGTGCCAGCAGTTCCCCCCCCGGGTCAAACACCATATATTTT. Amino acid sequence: CASSSPPGSNTIYF.

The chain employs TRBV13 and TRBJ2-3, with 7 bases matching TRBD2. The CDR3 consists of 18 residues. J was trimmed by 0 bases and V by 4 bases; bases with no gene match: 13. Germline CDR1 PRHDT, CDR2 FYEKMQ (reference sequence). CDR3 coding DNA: TGTGCCAGCAGCTCGCCGGGACTAATTGCCACAAGCACAGATACGCAGTATTTT. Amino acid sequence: CASSSPGLIATSTDTQYF.

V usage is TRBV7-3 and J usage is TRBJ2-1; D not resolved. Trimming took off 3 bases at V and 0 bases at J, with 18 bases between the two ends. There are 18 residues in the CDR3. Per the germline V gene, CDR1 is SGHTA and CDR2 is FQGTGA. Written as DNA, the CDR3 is TGTGCCAGCAGCTTTGATCGTTCTACCCCTAGCTCCTACAATGAGCAGTTCTTC. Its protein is CASSFDRSTPSSYNEQFF.

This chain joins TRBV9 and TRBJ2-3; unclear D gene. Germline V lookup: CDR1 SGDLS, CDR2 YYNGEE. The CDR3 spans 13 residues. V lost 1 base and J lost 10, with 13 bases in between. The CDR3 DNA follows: TGTGCCAGCAGCGTAACAGAGAACTCGGCGCAGTATTTT. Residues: CASSVTENSAQYF.

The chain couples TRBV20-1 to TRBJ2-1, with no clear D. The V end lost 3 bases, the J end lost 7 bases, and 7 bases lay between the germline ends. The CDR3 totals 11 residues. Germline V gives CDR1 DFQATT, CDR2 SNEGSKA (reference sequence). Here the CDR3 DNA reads TGCAGTGCTAGGAGCGTTAATGAGCAGTTCTTC. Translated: CSARSVNEQFF.

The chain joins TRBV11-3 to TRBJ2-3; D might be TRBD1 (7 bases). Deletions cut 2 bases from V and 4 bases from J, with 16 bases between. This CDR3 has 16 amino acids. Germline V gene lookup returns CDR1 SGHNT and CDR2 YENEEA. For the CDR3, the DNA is TGTGCCAGCAGCTTAATCGCAGGGGGGCCGGCAGATACGCAGTATTTT. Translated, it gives CASSLIAGGPADTQYF.

CDR3 nucleotides: TGTGCCAGTACCGGGACATATAGCTCTGGGGCCAACGTCCTGACTTTC. Protein: CASTGTYSSGANVLTF. The V call is TRBV19, the J call TRBJ2-6; a weak D match, TRBD1 (6 bases). V was clipped by 7 bases and J by 0 bases, with 13 bases between them. Germline V gene sequence: CDR1 LNHDA, CDR2 SQIVND (reference sequence). This CDR3 is 16 amino acids long. Looking up the rest from reference TRBV19 and TRBJ2-6 gives the full variable domain: DGGITQSPKYLFRKEGQNVTLSCEQNLNHDAMYWYRQDPGQGLRLIYYSQIVNDFQKGDIAEGYSVSREKKESFPLTVTSAQKNPTAFYLCASTGTYSSGANVLTFGAGSRLTVL.

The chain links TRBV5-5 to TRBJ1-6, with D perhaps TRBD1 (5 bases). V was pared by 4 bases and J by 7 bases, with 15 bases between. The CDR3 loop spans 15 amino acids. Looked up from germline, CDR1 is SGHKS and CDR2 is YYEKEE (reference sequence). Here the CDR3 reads CASSPGGGWNSPLHF. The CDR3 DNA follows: TGTGCCAGCAGCCCTGGCGGGGGGTGGAATTCACCCCTCCACTTT.

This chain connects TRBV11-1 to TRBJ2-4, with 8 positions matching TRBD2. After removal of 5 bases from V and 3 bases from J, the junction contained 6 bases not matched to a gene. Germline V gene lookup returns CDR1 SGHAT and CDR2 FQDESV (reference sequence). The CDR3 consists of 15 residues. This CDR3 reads CASSTRTSFKNIQYF. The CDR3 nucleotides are TGTGCCAGCAGCACCCGGACTAGCTTCAAAAACATTCAGTACTTC.

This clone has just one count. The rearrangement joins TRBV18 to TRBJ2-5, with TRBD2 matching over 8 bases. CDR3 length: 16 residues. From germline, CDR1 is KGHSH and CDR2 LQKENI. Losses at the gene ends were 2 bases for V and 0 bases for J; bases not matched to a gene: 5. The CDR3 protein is CASSPIAGGYQETQYF. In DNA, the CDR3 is TGTGCCAGCTCACCAATCGCGGGAGGCTACCAAGAGACCCAGTACTTC.